This T cell receptor beta chain was recovered during a study of blood T cell repertoires in COVID-19 (dated by TCRdb to about 2020). In the study overall: Samples covering the acute and convalescent phases of COVID-19 were provided by collaborators in the United States, Italy and Spain. The prospective study material was composed of cDNA or gDNA derived from T cells, B-cell-depleted T cells, or PBMCs. Deeply sampled blood TCRbeta repertoires from subjects exposed to, actively infected with, or recovered from COVID-19 were included in the dataset. The repertoires were released in a freely available public database meant as a resource for research on the immune response to SARS-CoV-2. The samples were drawn from the first 160 participants of the ongoing ImmuneRACE study and from 950 to 1,500 subjects provided by 6 global collaborators. Nearly every sample came with metadata listing a de-identified subject ID, COVID-19 status, age in years and sex. Where HLA class I and class II types were available, the types were taken from metadata supplied by the sample provider, not from assay-based typing. Summary of the overall study and its limitations: The quantity of clinical and demographic metadata differed by source and by participant and was supplied without curation.

Comments on this clone: It has no known antigen specificity. The input lacks base qualities; no much larger clone sits a single base away.

Reading from cysteine to phenylalanine, the CDR3 counts 11 amino acids. Just CDR3 DNA is preserved here, 33 bases in frame from base 1. The germline V gene specifies SQVTM as CDR1 and ANQGSEA as CDR2. V is shortened by 6 bases, J by 8 bases, and the region joining them spans 13 bases. Participants in the prospective study were aged about 18 to 95 years, lived in about two dozen United States geographic areas, and enrolled through a virtual design. To assign participants to cohorts, the prospective study relied on clinical history that participants themselves reported in a screening survey and a study questionnaire. Exposed participants had been in contact, within 2 weeks of entering the study, with a person who had a PCR-confirmed or clinician-diagnosed case of COVID-19. In the prospective study, whole blood, serum and a nasopharyngeal or oropharyngeal swab were collected from each participant by mobile phlebotomists. Prospective study participants could optionally give additional blood draws and questionnaires over a roughly 2-month period. Before DNA extraction, blood samples from the prospective study were shipped at room temperature or frozen.

The immunoSEQ Assay, a bias-controlled multiplex PCR, was used to amplify TCRbeta CDR3 regions from genomic DNA. For the original study's pipeline: The number of nucleated cells in each sample was estimated from the amplification of reference gene primers within the assay. To quantify the absolute abundance of each unique TCRbeta CDR3 rearrangement, sequence reads were collapsed and filtered. For each sample, productive Simpson clonality was calculated as the square root of Simpson's diversity index across productive rearrangements. The source is immuneACCESS, and TCRdb retained only in-frame sequences with V and J called. Part of the clones is not carried over; for the studies checked, unresolved V genes explain less than half of this, and the remainder is unexplained. V, J and clone size are taken as reported in that table, and D and trimming were inferred from the DNA itself. Here the sample has around 250,000 clones; roughly 81% occur a single time. The biggest ten clones account for more than 6.5% of the sample.

The rearranged segments are TRBV29-1 and TRBJ1-2; the D gene lacks a confident call. Sequences were obtained from PBMCs or T cells enriched from blood (not recorded which). The receptor's source is a woman aged 45-59 years who had been exposed to COVID-19. The DNA sequence reads TGCAGCGTCCTCAGAGGGTACGGCTACACCTTC. Its protein reads: CSVLRGYGYTF.